A single sample is the source of the 4 T cell receptor beta chains below, sequenced in a study of blood T cell repertoires in COVID-19. Only in-frame clones appear in the TCRdb table, and some are missing; sequencing was by immunoSEQ multiplex PCR. The profile shows about 110,000 clones, approximately 88% of them singletons. The sequenced sample was peripheral blood. The source is a human donor in a cohort sampled during active COVID-19.

This clone was observed once. The chain employs TRBV6-4 and TRBJ2-3; D possibly corresponds to TRBD2 (5 bases). Germline values: CDR1 MRHNA, CDR2 SNTAGT. The V gene lost 6 bases and the J gene lost 2 bases, with 15 bases spanning the gap. This CDR3 spans 15 amino acids. The CDR3 DNA reads as TGTGCCAGCAGATCCACCCGGGGAGACACAGATACGCAGTATTTT. It specifies CASRSTRGDTDTQYF.

The chain combines TRBV5-5 with TRBJ1-2, with 11 positions matching TRBD1. This CDR3 is built from 15 residues. J lost 8 bases, V lost 4 bases, and 10 bases had no gene match. Germline V lookup: CDR1 SGHKS, CDR2 YYEKEE (reference sequence). CDR3 protein: CASSGQGALLYGYTF. The CDR3 bases are TGTGCCAGCAGCGGACAGGGGGCTCTATTGTACGGCTACACCTTC.

The genes are TRBV5-1 and TRBJ1-6; weak D call: TRBD1 (6 bases). In germline, CDR1 is SGHRS, CDR2 YFSETQ. The CDR3 consists of 15 residues. Trimming shortened V by 3 bases and J by 7 bases, and 14 bases separated the two germline ends. The CDR3 nucleotides read TGCGCCAGCAGCTCCAGGGGACCTTGGAATTCACCCCTCCACTTT. Translating it yields CASSSRGPWNSPLHF.

The rearrangement uses TRBV7-8 and TRBJ2-7; D unresolved. CDR1 and CDR2 from the germline V gene are SGHVS and FQNEAQ. Trimming shortened V by 1 base and J by 7 bases, and 11 bases separated the two germline ends. The CDR3 sequence is 13 residues long. CDR3 sequence reads: CASSLDFSREQYF. CDR3 DNA: TGTGCCAGCAGCTTAGATTTCTCGAGGGAGCAGTACTTC.